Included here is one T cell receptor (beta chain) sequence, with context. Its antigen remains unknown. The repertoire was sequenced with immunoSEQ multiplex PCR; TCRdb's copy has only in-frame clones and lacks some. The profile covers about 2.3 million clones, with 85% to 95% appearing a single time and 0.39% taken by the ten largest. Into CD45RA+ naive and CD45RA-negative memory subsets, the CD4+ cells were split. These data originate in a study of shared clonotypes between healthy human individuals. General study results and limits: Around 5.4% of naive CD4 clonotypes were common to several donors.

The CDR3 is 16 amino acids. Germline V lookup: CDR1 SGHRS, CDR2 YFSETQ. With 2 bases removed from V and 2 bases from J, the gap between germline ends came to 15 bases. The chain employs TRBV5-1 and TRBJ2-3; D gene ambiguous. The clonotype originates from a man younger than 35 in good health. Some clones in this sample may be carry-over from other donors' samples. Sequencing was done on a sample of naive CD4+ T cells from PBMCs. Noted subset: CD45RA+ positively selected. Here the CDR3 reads CASSLEPSSVTDTQYF. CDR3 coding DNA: TGCGCCAGCAGCTTAGAACCATCGTCAGTCACAGATACGCAGTATTTT.